This T cell receptor beta chain is from a study of cytomegalovirus exposure and HLA in healthy donors. Study details: Membership in the Caucasian-associated ancestry cluster was found for 75% to 90% of 300 to 400 genotyped donors. Study-level results: Analysis performed later found roughly 17,000 TCR beta sequences associated with HLA alleles at 0.05 false discovery rate.

Use of 60 Vbeta and 13 Jbeta primers characterized the PCR. Method: immunoSEQ multiplex PCR; TCRdb's copy keeps in-frame clones and lacks some. The sample includes 130,000 or so clones, approximately 80% of them seen just once. CDR3 size: 16 residues. Germline lookup yields CDR1 MRHNA and CDR2 SNTAGT. V lost 0 bases, J lost 0 bases, and 9 bases lay in between. In the case of this clone: As yet, its antigen is unknown.

The sequenced sample was PBMCs. The TCR sequence derives from a man younger than 40 in good health and CMV-seronegative. The chain is built from TRBV6-4 and TRBJ2-1; tentative D call: TRBD1 (5 bases). CDR3 sequence (DNA): TGTGCCAGCAGTGACTCGACAGCGAGCTCCTACAATGAGCAGTTCTTC. Protein: CASSDSTASSYNEQFF.